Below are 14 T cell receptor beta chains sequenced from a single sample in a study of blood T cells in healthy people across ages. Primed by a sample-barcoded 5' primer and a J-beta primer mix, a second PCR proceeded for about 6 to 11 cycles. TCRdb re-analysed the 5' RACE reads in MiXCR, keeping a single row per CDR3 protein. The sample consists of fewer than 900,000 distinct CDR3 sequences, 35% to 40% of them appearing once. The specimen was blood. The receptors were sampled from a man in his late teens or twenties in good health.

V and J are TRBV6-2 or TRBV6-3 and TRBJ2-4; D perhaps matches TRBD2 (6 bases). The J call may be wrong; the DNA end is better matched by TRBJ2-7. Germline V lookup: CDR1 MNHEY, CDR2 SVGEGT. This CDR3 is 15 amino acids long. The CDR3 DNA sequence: TGTGCCAGTAAAAAGATCAGCGGGTACTCCTACGAGCAGTACTTC. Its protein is CASKKISGYSYEQYF.

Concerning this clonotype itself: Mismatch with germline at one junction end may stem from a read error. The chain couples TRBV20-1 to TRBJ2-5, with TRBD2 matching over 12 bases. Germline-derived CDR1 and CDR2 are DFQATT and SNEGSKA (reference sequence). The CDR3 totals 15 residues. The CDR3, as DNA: TGCAGTGCCGAGTACCTAGCGGGGGGGCCTAATGAGCAGCACTTC. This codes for CSAEYLAGGPNEQHF.

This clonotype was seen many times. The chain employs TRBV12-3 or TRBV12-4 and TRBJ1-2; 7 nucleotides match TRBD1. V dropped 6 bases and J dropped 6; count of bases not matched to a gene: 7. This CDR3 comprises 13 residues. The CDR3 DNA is TGTGCCAGCAGCTACGACAGGGCGAATGGCTACACCTTC. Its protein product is CASSYDRANGYTF.

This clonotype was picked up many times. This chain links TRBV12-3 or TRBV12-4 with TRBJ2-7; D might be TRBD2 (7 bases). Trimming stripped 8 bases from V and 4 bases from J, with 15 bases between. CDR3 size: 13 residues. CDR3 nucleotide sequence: TGTGCCAGCGGGGGGGGCCGCAGGTACGAGCAGTACTTC. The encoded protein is CASGGGRRYEQYF.

The CDR3 region has the DNA TGCGCCAGCAGCCAAAGGGCGGACGGGGGGAATGAGCAGTTCTTC. Translation: CASSQRADGGNEQFF. This chain joins TRBV4-3 and TRBJ2-1; 7 nucleotides align to TRBD2. This CDR3 is 15 amino acids long. V gave up 2 bases and J gave up 7 bases; unmatched junction bases: 8. Per germline, CDR1 LGHNA and CDR2 YSLEER.

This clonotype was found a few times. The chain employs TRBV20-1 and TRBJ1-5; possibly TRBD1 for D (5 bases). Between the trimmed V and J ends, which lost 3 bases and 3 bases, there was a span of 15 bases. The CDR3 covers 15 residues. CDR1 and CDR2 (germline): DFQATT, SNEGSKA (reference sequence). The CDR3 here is CSASPTGTLNQPQHF. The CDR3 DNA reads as TGCAGTGCTAGTCCAACCGGGACCCTCAATCAGCCCCAGCATTTT.

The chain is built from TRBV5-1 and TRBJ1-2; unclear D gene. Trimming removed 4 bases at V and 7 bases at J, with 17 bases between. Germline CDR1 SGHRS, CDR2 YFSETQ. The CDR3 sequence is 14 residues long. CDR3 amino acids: CASSASNSEGGYTF. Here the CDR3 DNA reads TGCGCCAGCAGCGCTTCCAATTCCGAGGGTGGCTACACCTTC.

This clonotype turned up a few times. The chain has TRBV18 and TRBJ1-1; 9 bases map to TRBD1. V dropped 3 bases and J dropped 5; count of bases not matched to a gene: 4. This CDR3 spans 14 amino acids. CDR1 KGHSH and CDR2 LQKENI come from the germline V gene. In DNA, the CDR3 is TGTGCCAGCTCACCCCGGACAGGGGTAACTGAAGCTTTCTTT. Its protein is CASSPRTGVTEAFF.

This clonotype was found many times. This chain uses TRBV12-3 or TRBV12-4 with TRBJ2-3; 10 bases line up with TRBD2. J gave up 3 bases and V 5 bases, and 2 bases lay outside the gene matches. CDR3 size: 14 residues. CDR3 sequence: CASSPSGGTDTQYF. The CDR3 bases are TGTGCCAGCAGTCCTAGCGGGGGAACAGATACGCAGTATTTT.

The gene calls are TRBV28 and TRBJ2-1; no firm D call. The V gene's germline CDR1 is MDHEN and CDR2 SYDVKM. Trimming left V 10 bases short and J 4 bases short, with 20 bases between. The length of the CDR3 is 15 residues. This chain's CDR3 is CATLSWVFPYNEQFF. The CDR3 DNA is TGTGCCACCCTTTCGTGGGTGTTCCCTTACAATGAGCAGTTCTTC.

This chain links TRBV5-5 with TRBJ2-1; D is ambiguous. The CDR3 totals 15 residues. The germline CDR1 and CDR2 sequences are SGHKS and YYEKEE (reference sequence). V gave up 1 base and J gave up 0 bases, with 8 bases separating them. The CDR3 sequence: CASSLFESSYNEQFF. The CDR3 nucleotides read TGTGCCAGCAGCTTGTTCGAAAGCTCCTACAATGAGCAGTTCTTC.

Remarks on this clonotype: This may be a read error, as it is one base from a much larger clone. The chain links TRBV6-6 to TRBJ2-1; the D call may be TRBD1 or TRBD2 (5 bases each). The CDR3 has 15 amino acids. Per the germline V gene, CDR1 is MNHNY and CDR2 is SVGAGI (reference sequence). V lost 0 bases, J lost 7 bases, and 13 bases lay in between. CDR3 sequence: CASSYSRGEPNEQFF. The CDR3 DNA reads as TGTGCCAGCAGTTACTCGAGGGGTGAGCCTAATGAGCAGTTCTTC.

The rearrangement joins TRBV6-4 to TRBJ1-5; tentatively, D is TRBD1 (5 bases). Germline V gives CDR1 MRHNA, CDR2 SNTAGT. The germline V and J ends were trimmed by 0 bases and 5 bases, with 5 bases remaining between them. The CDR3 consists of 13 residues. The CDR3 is CASSDSGDQPQHF. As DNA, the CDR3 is TGTGCCAGCAGTGACTCAGGGGATCAGCCCCAGCATTTT.

The CDR3 here is CASLALTDTQYF. CDR3 sequence (DNA): TGTGCCAGCCTCGCGCTTACAGATACGCAGTATTTT. The chain uses TRBV2 and TRBJ2-3; D gene ambiguous. Germline V gives CDR1 SNHLY, CDR2 FYNNEI. CDR3 length equals 12 residues. The V gene lost 8 bases and the J gene lost 3 bases, with 9 bases spanning the gap. Full variable domain (remainder filled in from reference TRBV2 and TRBJ2-3): EPEVTQTPSHQVTQMGQEVILRCVPISNHLYFYWYRQILGQKVEFLVSFYNNEISEKSEIFDDQFSVERPDGSNFTLKIRSTKLEDSAMYFCASLALTDTQYFGPGTRLTVL.